This T cell receptor (beta chain) was captured by sequencing in a study of blood T cell repertoires in COVID-19. Overall study: Specimens from acute and convalescent COVID-19 originated in the United States, Italy and Spain.

The table came from immunoSEQ multiplex PCR; TCRdb's copy has only in-frame clones and leaves some out. The sample lists about 290,000 clones; approximately 89% were seen once. This CDR3 comprises 16 residues. V lost 4 bases and J lost 0, with 10 bases in between. The germline V gene encodes CDR1 SEHNR and CDR2 FQNEAQ (reference sequence). Sample: peripheral blood. The genes are TRBV7-9 and TRBJ1-6, with D possibly matching TRBD1 (5 bases). This receptor was taken from a woman in her 30s with COVID-19, enrolled during active disease. CDR3 DNA sequence: TGTGCCAGCAGCTGGGGGGTGAGCTCCTATAATTCACCCCTCCACTTT. This translates into CASSWGVSSYNSPLHF.